In this sample, the clone carrying this T cell receptor beta chain turned up once. The sample originates from a study of blood T cell repertoires in COVID-19. Whole-study context: The study drew acute and convalescent COVID-19 samples from the United States, Italy and Spain.

V lost 3 bases and J lost 3; bases outside the gene matches: 3. Germline V CDR1 and CDR2: SGHDT, YYEEEE. The length of the CDR3 is 14 residues. As processed by the authors: Reference gene primer amplification yielded estimated nucleated cell counts. Generated by immunoSEQ multiplex PCR, the TCRdb table keeps only in-frame clones and is missing some. Clone size and the V and J calls come from that table; the DNA yielded D and trimming. The repertoire includes a few hundred thousand clones, approximately 88% of them detected once, and about 0.64% sits in the top ten. The sequencing sample was made of peripheral blood. V usage is TRBV5-6 and J usage is TRBJ2-7, with 10 bases aligning to TRBD1. The clonotype comes from a human donor in a cohort sampled during active COVID-19. The CDR3 is CASSWDRGFYEQYF. The CDR3 DNA reads as TGTGCCAGCAGCTGGGACAGGGGTTTCTACGAGCAGTACTTC.